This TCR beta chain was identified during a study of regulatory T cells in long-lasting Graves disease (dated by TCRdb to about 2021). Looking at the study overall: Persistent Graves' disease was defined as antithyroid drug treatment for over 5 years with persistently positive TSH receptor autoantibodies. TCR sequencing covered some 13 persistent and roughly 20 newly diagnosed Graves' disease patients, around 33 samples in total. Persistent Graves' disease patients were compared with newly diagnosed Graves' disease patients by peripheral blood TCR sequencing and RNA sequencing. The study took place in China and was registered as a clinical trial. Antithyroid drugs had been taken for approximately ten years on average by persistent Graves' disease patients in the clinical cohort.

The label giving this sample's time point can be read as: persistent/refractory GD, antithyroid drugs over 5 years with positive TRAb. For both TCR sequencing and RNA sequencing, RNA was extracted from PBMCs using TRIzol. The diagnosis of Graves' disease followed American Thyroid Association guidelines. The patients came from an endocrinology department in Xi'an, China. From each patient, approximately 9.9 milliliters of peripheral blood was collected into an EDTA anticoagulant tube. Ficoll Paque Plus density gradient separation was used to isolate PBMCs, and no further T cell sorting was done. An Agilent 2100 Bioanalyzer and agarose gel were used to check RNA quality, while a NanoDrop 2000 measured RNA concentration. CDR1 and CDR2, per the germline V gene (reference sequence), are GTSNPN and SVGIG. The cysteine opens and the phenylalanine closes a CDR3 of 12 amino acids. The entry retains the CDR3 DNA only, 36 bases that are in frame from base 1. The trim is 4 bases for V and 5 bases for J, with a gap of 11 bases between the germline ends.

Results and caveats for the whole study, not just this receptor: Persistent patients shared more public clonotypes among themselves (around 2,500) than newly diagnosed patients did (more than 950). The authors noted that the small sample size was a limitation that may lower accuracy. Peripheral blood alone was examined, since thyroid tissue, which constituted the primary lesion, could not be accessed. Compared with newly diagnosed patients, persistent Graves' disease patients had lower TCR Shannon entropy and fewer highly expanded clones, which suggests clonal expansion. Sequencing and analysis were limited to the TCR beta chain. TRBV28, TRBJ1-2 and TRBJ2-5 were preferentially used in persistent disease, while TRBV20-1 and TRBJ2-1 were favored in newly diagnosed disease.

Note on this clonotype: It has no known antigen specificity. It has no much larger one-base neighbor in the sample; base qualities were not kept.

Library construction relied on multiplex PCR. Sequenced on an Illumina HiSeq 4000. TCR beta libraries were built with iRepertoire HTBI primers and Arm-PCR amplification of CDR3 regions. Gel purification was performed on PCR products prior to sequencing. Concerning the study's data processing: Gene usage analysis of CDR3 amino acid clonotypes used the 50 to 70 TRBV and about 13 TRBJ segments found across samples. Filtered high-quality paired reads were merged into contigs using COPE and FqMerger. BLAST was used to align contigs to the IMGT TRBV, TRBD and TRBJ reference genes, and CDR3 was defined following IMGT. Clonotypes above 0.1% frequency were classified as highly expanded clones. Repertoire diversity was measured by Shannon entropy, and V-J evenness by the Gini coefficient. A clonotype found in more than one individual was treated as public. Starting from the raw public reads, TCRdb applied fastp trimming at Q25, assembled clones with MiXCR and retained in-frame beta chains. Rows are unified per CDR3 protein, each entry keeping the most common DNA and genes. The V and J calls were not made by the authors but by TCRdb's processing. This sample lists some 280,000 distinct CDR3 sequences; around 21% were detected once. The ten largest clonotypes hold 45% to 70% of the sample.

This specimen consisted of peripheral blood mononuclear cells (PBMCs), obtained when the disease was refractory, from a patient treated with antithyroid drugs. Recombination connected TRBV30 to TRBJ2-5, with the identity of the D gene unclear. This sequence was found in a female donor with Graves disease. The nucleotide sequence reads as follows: TGTGCCTGGAAGGAGTTTGGGGAGACCCAGTACTTC. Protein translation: CAWKEFGETQYF.